These 20 T cell receptor beta chains were all obtained from the same sample, sequenced in a study of blood T cell repertoires in COVID-19. Here immunoSEQ multiplex PCR was the method, and the copy in TCRdb shows in-frame clones only, minus some. The sample records some 200,000 clones, approximately 80% being singletons. The sequenced material came from PBMCs or T cells enriched from blood (not recorded which). The receptor set was obtained from a man aged 35-49 years who had recovered from COVID-19.

This chain joins TRBV7-2 and TRBJ2-1, with TRBD2 matching 7 bases. V was clipped by 2 bases and J by 4 bases; unmatched bases: 8. The germline CDR1 and CDR2 sequences are SGHTA and FQGNSA. The CDR3 has 16 amino acids. CDR3 nucleotide sequence: TGTGCCAGCAGCTTATCGGGCGGGAGTGGGTACAATGAGCAGTTCTTC. As protein: CASSLSGGSGYNEQFF.

In its sample, this clone was seen a few times. The V gene is TRBV24-1, the J gene TRBJ1-2, with D uncertain. In germline, CDR1 is KGHDR, CDR2 SFDVKD. CDR3 length: 17 amino acids. Trimming took 9 bases from V and 3 from J, leaving 25 bases between them. The CDR3 is CATVRARSPDSYYGYTF. Here the CDR3 DNA reads TGTGCCACCGTGAGGGCTAGGAGCCCGGACTCCTACTATGGCTACACCTTC.

This clone was seen only once. The chain is built from TRBV3-1 (or the pseudogene TRBV3-2) and TRBJ2-2, with TRBD2 matching 13 bases. This CDR3 comprises 18 residues. Germline trimming cut 1 base from V and 2 bases from J; bases unmatched to any gene: 4. Per germline, CDR1 LGHDT and CDR2 YNNKEL (reference sequence). The CDR3 nucleotides are TGTGCCAGCAGCCAAGGACTAGCGGGGGGTCTTAACACCGGGGAGCTGTTTTTT. Its translation: CASSQGLAGGLNTGELFF.

This chain connects TRBV3-1 (or the pseudogene TRBV3-2) to TRBJ2-2, with TRBD1 identical over 11 bases. CDR3 length: 17 residues. V trimming: 4 bases; J trimming: 4 bases; junction bases outside the gene matches: 8. From germline, CDR1 is LGHDT and CDR2 YNNKEL (reference sequence). In DNA form, the CDR3 reads TGTGCCAGCAGCCGGAGGACAGGGGGCTCGGTCACCGGGGAGCTGTTTTTT. Its translation: CASSRRTGGSVTGELFF.

There are many counts of this clone. This chain connects TRBV19 to TRBJ1-2; D perhaps matches TRBD1 (6 bases). CDR1 is LNHDA, CDR2 SQIVND, per germline (reference sequence). This CDR3 is built from 12 residues. Trimming took 8 bases from V and 3 from J, leaving 10 bases between them. The CDR3 DNA follows: TGTGCCAGTCAGGGGACCCACTATGGCTACACCTTC. Protein product: CASQGTHYGYTF.

This chain links TRBV19 with TRBJ1-3; D is perhaps TRBD1 (5 bases). Trimming stripped 10 bases from V and 7 bases from J, with 17 bases between. The CDR3 is 13 residues long. Germline CDR1 and CDR2: LNHDA and SQIVND (reference sequence). CDR3 loop: CATLRMGGNTIYF. The CDR3 DNA sequence: TGTGCCACCCTCCGGATGGGGGGGAACACCATATATTTT.

J is TRBJ1-5 and V is TRBV6-1; D is perhaps TRBD1 (5 bases). The germline V and J ends were trimmed by 2 bases and 9 bases, with 17 bases remaining between them. CDR3 length: 15 amino acids. The V gene's germline CDR1 is MNHNS and CDR2 SASEGT. The CDR3 nucleotides are TGTGCCAGCAGTGAAACCCTAACAGGCGGTGGGCCCCAGCATTTT. Protein product: CASSETLTGGGPQHF.

This clone has more than one count but fewer than ten. The chain joins TRBV6-5 to TRBJ2-7, with 8 bases aligning to TRBD1. The CDR3 extends over 13 amino acids. CDR1 and CDR2 from the germline V gene are MNHEY and SVGAGI. V was clipped by 6 bases and J by 5 bases; unmatched bases: 6. The CDR3 here is CASSWTGKNEQYF. DNA for the CDR3: TGTGCCAGCAGCTGGACAGGGAAGAACGAGCAGTACTTC.

The genes are TRBV3-1 (or the pseudogene TRBV3-2) and TRBJ1-3; D is undetermined. This CDR3 comprises 15 residues. Germline CDR1 LGHDT, CDR2 YNNKEL (reference sequence). Trimming left V 3 bases short and J 1 base short, with 10 bases between. CDR3 protein: CASSHLGSSGNTIYF. The DNA for the CDR3 is TGTGCCAGCAGCCACCTCGGGAGTTCTGGAAACACCATATATTTT.

The chain uses TRBV10-1 and TRBJ1-1, with D possibly being TRBD1 (5 bases). Germline-derived CDR1 and CDR2 are WNHNN and SYGVQD (reference sequence). V lost 3 bases to trimming and J lost 9 bases, with 8 bases between them. The CDR3 has 11 amino acids. This CDR3 reads CASSEGTQAFF. The DNA for the CDR3 is TGCGCCAGCAGTGAAGGGACTCAAGCTTTCTTT.

The rearrangement links TRBV5-1 to TRBJ2-7; possibly TRBD1 for D (6 bases). CDR3 length equals 12 residues. Between the trimmed V and J ends, which lost 4 bases and 7 bases, there was a span of 12 bases. Looked up from germline, CDR1 is SGHRS and CDR2 is YFSETQ. Written as DNA, the CDR3 is TGCGCCAGCAGCACCCGAGGGGGAGAGCAGTACTTC. Amino acid sequence: CASSTRGGEQYF. Full variable domain (remainder filled in from reference TRBV5-1 and TRBJ2-7): KAGVTQTPRYLIKTRGQQVTLSCSPISGHRSVSWYQQTPGQGLQFLFEYFSETQRNKGNFPGRFSGRQFSNSRSEMNVSTLELGDSALYLCASSTRGGEQYFGPGTRLTVT.

This clone appeared once. The chain joins TRBV2 to TRBJ2-2, with 11 nucleotides matching TRBD2. The CDR3 is 17 residues long. Trimming took 8 bases from V and 1 from J; bases not matched to a gene: 9. Germline CDR1 SNHLY, CDR2 FYNNEI. The CDR3 nucleotides read TGTGCCAGCTTCCCGGGACTAGCGGTGAAGAACACCGGGGAGCTGTTTTTT. It codes for CASFPGLAVKNTGELFF.

This chain uses TRBV7-9 with TRBJ1-4; the match to TRBD1 covers 8 bases. Per germline, CDR1 SEHNR and CDR2 FQNEAQ (reference sequence). V trimming: 3 bases; J trimming: 7 bases; junction bases outside the gene matches: 10. The length of the CDR3 is 16 residues. This CDR3 reads CASSFLGQGPVEKLFF. The DNA for the CDR3 is TGTGCCAGCAGCTTTCTCGGACAGGGCCCTGTTGAAAAACTGTTTTTT.

This clone was recorded only once. V and J are TRBV6-5 and TRBJ1-2; 9 bases map to TRBD1. Germline V CDR1 and CDR2: MNHEY, SVGAGI. Trimming removed 5 bases from V and 7 bases from J; junction bases left unmatched: 5. This CDR3 comprises 13 residues. In DNA, the CDR3 is TGTGCCAGCAGTAGTACGGACAGGGGTGGCTACACCTTC. This codes for CASSSTDRGGYTF.

This clone was observed a few times. CDR3: CASSLDGVNQPQHF. The CDR3 DNA reads as TGTGCCAGCAGCTTAGACGGGGTCAATCAGCCCCAGCATTTT. This chain links TRBV7-2 with TRBJ1-5; D call uncertain. Germline assignment: CDR1 SGHTA and CDR2 FQGNSA. Deletions cut 1 base from V and 3 bases from J, with 7 bases between. The CDR3 length is 14 residues.

V usage is TRBV18 and J usage is TRBJ2-7; 12 bases line up with TRBD1. Trimming removed 7 bases from V and 4 bases from J; junction bases left unmatched: 5. The CDR3 consists of 14 residues. In germline, CDR1 is KGHSH, CDR2 LQKENI. The CDR3 nucleotides read TGTGCCAGCTACGGGACAGGGGGCGAGTACGAGCAGTACTTC. Encoded protein: CASYGTGGEYEQYF.

This clone was detected only a few times. The rearrangement joins TRBV4-1 to TRBJ1-2; no firm D call. The V end lost 1 base, the J end lost 4 bases, and 13 bases lay between the germline ends. Germline values: CDR1 MGHRA, CDR2 YSYEKL. The CDR3 sequence is 15 residues long. DNA of the CDR3: TGCGCCAGCAGCCAAGTAGACAACCTCGTCTATGGCTACACCTTC. The encoded protein is CASSQVDNLVYGYTF.

The J gene is TRBJ2-1, the V gene TRBV4-2; 15 bases agree with TRBD2. The V gene's germline CDR1 is LGHNA and CDR2 YNFKEQ. The CDR3 consists of 17 residues. V gave up 1 base and J gave up 7 bases; unmatched junction bases: 5. The CDR3 here is CASSQVGTSGGRNEQFF. CDR3 coding DNA: TGTGCCAGCAGCCAAGTCGGGACTAGCGGGGGGAGAAATGAGCAGTTCTTC.

The sample holds a few counts of this clone. Here the CDR3 DNA reads TGTGCCAGCAGTCTCGACAAGAACACTGAAGCTTTCTTT. Protein: CASSLDKNTEAFF. V and J are TRBV27 and TRBJ1-1; D is unclear. Germline V gene sequence: CDR1 MNHEY, CDR2 SMNVEV (reference sequence). This CDR3 has 13 residues. Trimming took off 5 bases at V and 1 base at J, with 8 bases between the two ends.

The chain carries TRBV12-3 or TRBV12-4 and TRBJ1-3; 7 bases align to TRBD1. The CDR3 length is 13 residues. Trimming removed 5 bases from V and 7 bases from J; junction bases left unmatched: 5. The CDR3 nucleotides read TGTGCCAGCAGTACCCAGACAGGGAACACCATATATTTT. It yields the protein CASSTQTGNTIYF.